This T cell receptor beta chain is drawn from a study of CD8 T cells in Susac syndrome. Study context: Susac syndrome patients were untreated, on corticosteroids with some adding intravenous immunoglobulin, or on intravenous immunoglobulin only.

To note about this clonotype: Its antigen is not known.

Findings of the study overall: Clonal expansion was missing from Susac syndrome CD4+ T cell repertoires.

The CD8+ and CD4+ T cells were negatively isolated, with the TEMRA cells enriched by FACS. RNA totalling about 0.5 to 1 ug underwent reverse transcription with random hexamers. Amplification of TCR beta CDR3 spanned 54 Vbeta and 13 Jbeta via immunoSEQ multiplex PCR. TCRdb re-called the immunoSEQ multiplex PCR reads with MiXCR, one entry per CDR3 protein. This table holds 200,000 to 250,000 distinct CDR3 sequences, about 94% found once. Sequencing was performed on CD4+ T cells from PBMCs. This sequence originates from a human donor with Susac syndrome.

The CDR3 here is CASSYRPGIDVYNQPQHF. The CDR3, as DNA: TGTGCCAGCAGTTACCGGCCAGGGATCGATGTATACAATCAGCCCCAGCATTTT. V and J are TRBV6-2 or TRBV6-3 and TRBJ1-5; weak D call: TRBD1 (5 bases). Trimming removed 2 bases at V and 3 bases at J, with 20 bases between. Germline V lookup: CDR1 MNHEY, CDR2 SVGEGT. The CDR3 extends over 18 amino acids.